Reported below is one TCR beta chain. What it binds is not known. These data are taken from a study of OX40 agonist ivuxolimab in advanced cancers. Study-wide background: Intravenous ivuxolimab at 0.01 to 10 mg/kg was given to patients every 2 weeks.

The CDR3 sequence is 13 residues long. V was trimmed by 8 bases and J by 0 bases, leaving 11 bases between them. CDR1 is MNHEY and CDR2 is SMNVEV in the germline V gene (reference sequence). Broader study findings: In general, CD8+ T cells held more expanded clones than CD4+ did, on average.

The repertoire was sequenced with immunoSEQ multiplex PCR; TCRdb's copy has only in-frame clones and lacks some. The table shows around 30,000 clones, with around 84% occurring only once. This sequence was found in an adult with an advanced solid tumor such as melanoma, head and neck, liver or kidney cancer. This chain joins TRBV27 and TRBJ2-7; D gene ambiguous. The sample consisted of CD4+ or CD8+ T cells sorted from blood, taken in a trial of the OX40 agonist ivuxolimab. CDR3 DNA sequence: TGTGCCAGCGGAGAAACAAACTCCTACGAGCAGTACTTC. Translation gives CASGETNSYEQYF.